A single sample is the source of the 25 T cell receptor beta chains below, sequenced in a study of CD8+ T cells in alopecia areata. Stated treatment: oral pan-JAK inhibitor, 5-10 mg twice daily. After isolation, RNA underwent reverse transcription to generate cDNA as the sequencing template. Repertoires were generated with immunoSEQ multiplex PCR, while TCRdb's copy carries only in-frame clones and drops some. This table holds about 120,000 clones, 50% to 55% found once. The sample was CD4+ T cells sorted from blood, taken at week 4, from a patient treated with tofacitinib. Receptor source: a human donor with alopecia areata.

The genes are TRBV7-2 and TRBJ2-3; D ambiguous. Germline V gene lookup returns CDR1 SGHTA and CDR2 FQGNSA. The V gene lost 5 bases and the J gene lost 5 bases, with 11 bases spanning the gap. This CDR3 has 13 residues. CDR3 DNA: TGTGCCAGCAGCCAGAAATCTCTAGATACGCAGTATTTT. It encodes CASSQKSLDTQYF.

This clone has only a few counts. V gene TRBV30 combines with J gene TRBJ2-3; TRBD2 matches at 7 bases. The CDR3 extends over 14 amino acids. CDR1 GTSNPN and CDR2 SVGIG come from the germline V gene (reference sequence). V shed 3 bases and J 8 bases; nucleotides not matched to a gene: 11. The chain's CDR3 is CAWRVSGYGTTQYF. CDR3 DNA sequence: TGTGCCTGGAGGGTTAGCGGGTACGGTACTACGCAGTATTTT.

This chain connects TRBV30 to TRBJ2-1, with a weak D call TRBD2 (6 bases). V was pared by 2 bases and J by 8 bases, with 7 bases between. CDR3 length: 11 residues. Germline loops: CDR1 GTSNPN, CDR2 SVGIG (reference sequence). CDR3 sequence reads: CAWSSSDEQFF. CDR3 DNA: TGTGCCTGGAGTTCTAGCGATGAGCAGTTCTTC.

This clone was observed a handful of times. The same CDR3 arises from other DNA sequences in this sample as well. The J gene is TRBJ2-2, the V gene TRBV2; a weak D match, TRBD1 (5 bases). From germline, CDR1 is SNHLY and CDR2 FYNNEI. The CDR3 spans 14 residues. Between the trimmed V and J ends, which lost 1 base and 5 bases, there was a span of 8 bases. The CDR3 reads CASSEGRVTGELFF. DNA for the CDR3: TGTGCCAGCAGTGAAGGCAGGGTTACCGGGGAGCTGTTTTTT.

The chain combines TRBV5-1 with TRBJ2-3, with 11 bases that match TRBD2. V shed 0 bases, J shed 1 base, and the junction held 4 bases outside the gene matches. The germline V gene encodes CDR1 SGHRS and CDR2 YFSETQ. This CDR3 is built from 17 residues. CDR3 amino acids: CASSLGLAGRRTDTQYF. DNA of the CDR3: TGCGCCAGCAGCTTGGGACTAGCGGGGCGACGCACAGATACGCAGTATTTT.

This clone was counted between two and nine times. J is TRBJ1-5 and V is TRBV10-3; weak D call: TRBD1 (5 bases). CDR3 size: 14 residues. Germline V lookup: CDR1 ENHRY, CDR2 SYGVKD. Trimming removed 3 bases from V and 3 bases from J, with 9 bases in between. The CDR3 loop reads CAISDGGYNQPQHF. CDR3 DNA sequence: TGTGCCATCAGTGATGGGGGGTACAATCAGCCCCAGCATTTT.

The V and J genes are TRBV11-2 and TRBJ1-1; 8 positions agree with TRBD1. Germline loops: CDR1 SGHAT, CDR2 FQNNGV. The J segment lost 1 base and the V segment lost 1 base, leaving 2 bases of the junction unmatched. The CDR3 runs 15 residues. Here the CDR3 reads CASSLAGQANTEAFF. The CDR3 DNA sequence: TGTGCCAGCAGCTTAGCGGGACAGGCGAACACTGAAGCTTTCTTT.

This chain joins TRBV29-1 and TRBJ2-1; D remains ambiguous. Germline assignment: CDR1 SQVTM and CDR2 ANQGSEA. The CDR3 runs to 12 residues. V was shortened by 7 bases and J by 9 bases, with 16 bases between the two germline ends. The CDR3 sequence: CSGLSNRREQFF. CDR3 coding DNA: TGCAGCGGCCTTTCCAACCGCCGTGAGCAGTTCTTC.

The chain combines TRBV6-6 with TRBJ1-5; a possible D gene is TRBD1 (5 bases). CDR1 MNHNY and CDR2 SVGAGI come from the germline V gene (reference sequence). CDR3 length equals 11 residues. V was trimmed by 6 bases and J by 5 bases, leaving 5 bases between them. The CDR3 nucleotides are TGTGCCAGCAGAGGGGATCAGCCCCAGCATTTT. Residues: CASRGDQPQHF.

Many counts were recorded for this clone. The chain combines TRBV2 with TRBJ2-7; 8 bases fit TRBD1. V gave up 6 bases and J gave up 7 bases; unmatched junction bases: 5. CDR3 length: 12 amino acids. Germline V CDR1 and CDR2: SNHLY, FYNNEI. The CDR3 bases are TGTGCCAGCAGCCAGGGGGCATGGGAGCAGTACTTC. Its protein is CASSQGAWEQYF.

In its sample, this clone was seen a few times. The chain recombines TRBV29-1 with TRBJ2-1, with D possibly being TRBD2 (7 bases). CDR1 is SQVTM, CDR2 ANQGSEA, per germline. CDR3 length: 17 amino acids. V was pared by 6 bases and J by 2 bases, with 23 bases between. CDR3 in amino acids: CSVPTERGWGPYNEQFF. The CDR3 DNA sequence: TGCAGCGTGCCTACTGAGCGGGGCTGGGGGCCCTACAATGAGCAGTTCTTC.

V gene TRBV7-9 combines with J gene TRBJ2-7; no reliable D call. Per germline, CDR1 SEHNR and CDR2 FQNEAQ (reference sequence). The V end lost 2 bases, the J end lost 3 bases, and 14 bases lay between the germline ends. The CDR3 is 15 amino acids. The CDR3 sequence is CASSLIAGAGYEQYF. CDR3 coding DNA: TGTGCCAGCAGCTTAATTGCAGGCGCCGGCTACGAGCAGTACTTC.

This chain joins TRBV6-1 and TRBJ1-2, with TRBD1 matching 10 bases. V lost 6 bases to trimming and J lost 8 bases; unmatched junction nucleotides: 6. Germline lookup yields CDR1 MNHNS and CDR2 SASEGT. This CDR3 has 13 residues. CDR3 in DNA: TGTGCCAGCAGATCCCCGACAGGGGGCGGCTACACCTTC. Its translation is CASRSPTGGGYTF.

The chain combines TRBV28 with TRBJ2-3, with D possibly called TRBD1 or TRBD2 (5 bases each). The CDR3 covers 14 residues. The V gene lost 5 bases and the J gene lost 9 bases, with 18 bases spanning the gap. Germline V gene data show CDR1 as MDHEN and CDR2 as SYDVKM. The CDR3 DNA reads as TGTGCCAGCAGTGGAGAGGGGTTGGGAGACACGCAGTATTTT. Residues: CASSGEGLGDTQYF.

This clone was detected once. This sequence joins TRBV29-1 and TRBJ2-1, with D possibly being TRBD1 (6 bases). The CDR3 length is 12 residues. Trimming shortened V by 7 bases and J by 12 bases, and 19 bases separated the two germline ends. Per germline, CDR1 SQVTM and CDR2 ANQGSEA. This CDR3 reads CSALSGDTLQFF. CDR3 DNA sequence: TGCAGCGCCCTAAGTGGGGACACATTGCAGTTCTTC.

The chain is built from TRBV7-2 and TRBJ1-5, with D uncertain. Trimming shortened V by 1 base and J by 11 bases, and 15 bases separated the two germline ends. CDR1 SGHTA and CDR2 FQGNSA come from the germline V gene. CDR3 length: 14 residues. CDR3 region: CASSLGQERSAQHF. The CDR3 nucleotides are TGTGCCAGCAGCTTAGGGCAGGAGAGGTCAGCCCAGCATTTT.

V is TRBV27 and J is TRBJ1-6; weak D call: TRBD1 (5 bases). V shed 4 bases and J shed 10 bases, with 11 bases lying between them. Germline V gives CDR1 MNHEY, CDR2 SMNVEV (reference sequence). This CDR3 has 13 amino acids. DNA for the CDR3: TGTGCCAGCAGTTGGGGGATACGCTCACCCCTCCACTTT. Its protein product is CASSWGIRSPLHF.

The V gene is TRBV7-3, the J gene TRBJ2-1, with D tentatively TRBD2 (6 bases). The ends were cut back, 5 bases at V and 5 bases at J, with 22 bases in the middle. CDR1 and CDR2 from the germline V gene are SGHTA and FQGTGA. CDR3 length equals 17 residues. In DNA, the CDR3 is TGTGCCAGCAGCCCGCCCAGTATTGGCGGGAATGACAATGAGCAGTTCTTC. Amino acids: CASSPPSIGGNDNEQFF.

This clone was seen a handful of times. CDR3: CASSLSAGTGHNEQFF. The DNA of the CDR3 is TGTGCCAGCAGCTTGAGCGCCGGGACAGGGCACAATGAGCAGTTCTTC. This sequence joins TRBV11-2 and TRBJ2-1, with 9 bases lining up with TRBD1. Germline CDR1 SGHAT, CDR2 FQNNGV. The CDR3 is made up of 16 amino acids. The junction had 8 bases not matched to a gene; V was cut back by 3 bases and J by 5 bases.

This chain connects TRBV7-9 to TRBJ2-3; D perhaps matches TRBD2 (5 bases). The CDR3 is 14 amino acids. The ends were cut back, 3 bases at V and 2 bases at J, with 9 bases in the middle. Germline assignment: CDR1 SEHNR and CDR2 FQNEAQ (reference sequence). CDR3 amino acids: CASSLSGNTDTQYF. The CDR3 coding sequence is TGTGCCAGCAGCTTGAGCGGTAACACAGATACGCAGTATTTT.

This clone was counted between two and nine times. This chain joins TRBV6-5 and TRBJ2-3; D may be TRBD1 (6 bases). Germline V gene lookup returns CDR1 MNHEY and CDR2 SVGAGI. This CDR3 contains 14 residues. Trimming pared 7 bases from V and 1 base from J, leaving 12 bases between. CDR3: CASTGGQRTDTQYF. The CDR3 DNA sequence: TGTGCCAGCACTGGGGGACAACGCACAGATACGCAGTATTTT.

J is TRBJ1-4 and V is TRBV25-1; D unclear. The CDR3 has 18 amino acids. CDR1 is MGHDK and CDR2 is SYGVNS in the germline V gene. V was shortened by 1 base and J by 6 bases, with 21 bases between the two germline ends. The CDR3: CASSESRGSGRRDEKLFF. CDR3 DNA: TGTGCCAGCAGTGAATCCCGAGGTTCTGGCAGGAGGGATGAAAAACTGTTTTTT.

The rearrangement uses TRBV7-9 and TRBJ1-5; the match to TRBD1 covers 7 bases. Unmatched junction bases numbered 3, after V lost 5 bases and J lost 5 bases. This CDR3 has 13 amino acids. CDR1 SEHNR and CDR2 FQNEAQ come from the germline V gene (reference sequence). CDR3 bases: TGTGCCAGCAGCCCTACAGGGGATCAGCCCCAGCATTTT. Translated, it gives CASSPTGDQPQHF.

The chain couples TRBV29-1 to TRBJ1-5; D is uncertain. The CDR3 consists of 15 residues. Trimming removed 2 bases at V and 1 base at J, with 12 bases between. Germline V gene lookup returns CDR1 SQVTM and CDR2 ANQGSEA. Here the CDR3 reads CSVEFTGGSNQPQHF. Here the CDR3 DNA reads TGCAGCGTTGAATTCACCGGCGGGAGCAATCAGCCCCAGCATTTT.

The chain has TRBV29-1 and TRBJ2-1; D assignment may be TRBD1 or TRBD2 (5 bases each). CDR1 is SQVTM, CDR2 ANQGSEA, per germline. This CDR3 has 16 residues. Trimming removed 5 bases from V and 2 bases from J, with 19 bases in between. CDR3 sequence reads: CSVKSGTGSAYNEQFF. The CDR3 DNA sequence: TGCAGCGTTAAATCGGGAACAGGTTCAGCCTACAATGAGCAGTTCTTC.